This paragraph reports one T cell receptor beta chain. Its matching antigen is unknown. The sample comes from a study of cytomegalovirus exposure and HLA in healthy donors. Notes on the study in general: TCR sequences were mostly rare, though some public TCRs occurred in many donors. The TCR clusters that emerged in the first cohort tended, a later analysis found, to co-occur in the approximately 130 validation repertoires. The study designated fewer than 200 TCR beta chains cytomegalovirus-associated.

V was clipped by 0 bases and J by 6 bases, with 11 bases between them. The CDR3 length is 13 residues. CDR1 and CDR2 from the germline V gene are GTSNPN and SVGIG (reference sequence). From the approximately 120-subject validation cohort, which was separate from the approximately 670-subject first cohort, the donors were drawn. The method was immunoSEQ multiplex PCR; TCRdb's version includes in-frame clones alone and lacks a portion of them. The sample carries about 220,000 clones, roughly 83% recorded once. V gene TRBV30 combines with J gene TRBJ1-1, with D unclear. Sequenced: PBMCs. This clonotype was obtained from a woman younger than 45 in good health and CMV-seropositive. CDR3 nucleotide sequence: TGTGCCTGGAGTGTAGGTCACGAGTCTGAAGCTTTCTTT. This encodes CAWSVGHESEAFF.